This T cell receptor beta chain was observed in a study of blood T cell repertoires in COVID-19. This CDR3 spans 17 amino acids. Germline CDR1 SGHNT, CDR2 YENEEA. Trimming took 4 bases from V and 6 from J, leaving 21 bases between them. Methods used by the authors: It was from reference gene primer amplification that nucleated cell counts were estimated. TCRdb's table, derived via immunoSEQ multiplex PCR, lists solely in-frame clones and lacks some. That table supplies the V and J calls and clone size; D and trimming were determined from the DNA. This table has 300,000 to 350,000 clones, nearly 90% appearing once.

The source material was PBMCs or T cells enriched from blood (not recorded which). The chain couples TRBV11-3 to TRBJ1-4; D may be TRBD1 (6 bases). This clonotype was sampled from a woman aged 18-29 years with acute COVID-19. CDR3 amino acids: CASSSSIRTDPYEKLFF. CDR3 coding DNA: TGTGCCAGCAGCTCTTCAATACGGACAGATCCATATGAAAAACTGTTTTTT.